These 11 T cell receptor beta chains share one sample of origin, sequenced in a study of blood T cell repertoires in COVID-19. The data were produced by immunoSEQ multiplex PCR, yet TCRdb's version contains in-frame clones alone and is incomplete. The data hold about 330,000 clones, with roughly 90% observed a single time. Material: PBMCs or T cells enriched from blood (not recorded which). The receptor set was obtained from a woman aged 25 to 39 who had recovered from COVID-19.

The chain uses TRBV28 and TRBJ2-3; 7 nucleotides align to TRBD1. Germline CDR1 and CDR2: MDHEN and SYDVKM. This CDR3 contains 16 residues. Losses at the gene ends were 5 bases for V and 0 bases for J; bases not matched to a gene: 8. The CDR3 DNA reads TGTGCCAGCAGTAAGGGGGCCGTGGTAAGCACAGATACGCAGTATTTT. Protein: CASSKGAVVSTDTQYF.

In DNA form, the CDR3 reads TGTGCCAGTAGTTTTCCGCGCGTAGACACCGGGGAGCTGTTTTTT. Its protein product is CASSFPRVDTGELFF. The chain combines TRBV19 with TRBJ2-2; D ambiguous. V was cut by 5 bases and J by 3 bases, with 13 bases left in between. This CDR3 is 15 amino acids long. Per the germline V gene, CDR1 is LNHDA and CDR2 is SQIVND (reference sequence).

V gene TRBV3-1 (or the pseudogene TRBV3-2) combines with J gene TRBJ2-1; D is possibly TRBD2 (5 bases). V dropped 1 base and J dropped 10 bases, with 8 bases sitting between them. The CDR3 has 12 amino acids. Germline lookup yields CDR1 LGHDT and CDR2 YNNKEL (reference sequence). DNA for the CDR3: TGTGCCAGCAGCCAAGGGAGCGGAGAGCAGTTCTTC. The encoded protein is CASSQGSGEQFF.

This chain connects TRBV27 to TRBJ2-7, with 7 bases identical to TRBD1. CDR3 length equals 13 residues. Germline values: CDR1 MNHEY, CDR2 SMNVEV (reference sequence). With 9 bases clipped from V and 0 bases from J, the junction kept 5 bases outside the gene matches. The chain's CDR3 is CARNRGSSYEQYF. The CDR3 DNA is TGTGCCAGAAACAGGGGAAGCTCCTACGAGCAGTACTTC.

Turning to this clone: Distinct nucleotide sequences in the sample also encode this CDR3. This chain joins TRBV7-9 and TRBJ2-3; D gene uncertain. This CDR3 comprises 13 residues. V shed 1 base and J shed 1 base, with 3 bases lying between them. Germline assignment: CDR1 SEHNR and CDR2 FQNEAQ (reference sequence). The CDR3 DNA is TGTGCCAGCAGCTTAGGAGGCACAGATACGCAGTATTTT. It specifies CASSLGGTDTQYF.

V usage is TRBV2 and J usage is TRBJ1-6, with D possibly being TRBD1 (5 bases). The CDR3 contains 15 residues. CDR1 and CDR2 from the germline V gene are SNHLY and FYNNEI. V lost 4 bases to trimming and J lost 7 bases, with 14 bases between them. The CDR3 coding sequence is TGTGCCAGCAGTGTGGATCAGGGCGCAAATTCACCCCTCCACTTT. It specifies CASSVDQGANSPLHF.

This rearrangement joins TRBV30 to TRBJ1-1; D may be TRBD1 (6 bases). The CDR3 spans 14 residues. Trimming took 5 bases from V and 1 from J, leaving 14 bases between them. CDR1 is GTSNPN, CDR2 SVGIG, per germline (reference sequence). Here the CDR3 DNA reads TGTGCCTGGTCCCGTAGGGGGGGGAACACTGAAGCTTTCTTT. Protein product: CAWSRRGGNTEAFF.

This sequence joins TRBV5-1 and TRBJ1-1, with D perhaps matching TRBD1 (6 bases). The CDR3 has 15 amino acids. Trimming removed 0 bases at V and 1 base at J, with 10 bases between. Germline assignment: CDR1 SGHRS and CDR2 YFSETQ. CDR3 sequence: CASSLEGQQNTEAFF. CDR3 nucleotides: TGCGCCAGCAGCTTGGAGGGACAACAGAACACTGAAGCTTTCTTT.

The chain has TRBV18 and TRBJ2-5, with D tentatively TRBD2 (6 bases). Per the germline V gene, CDR1 is KGHSH and CDR2 is LQKENI. The CDR3 sequence is 13 residues long. V lost 5 bases to trimming and J lost 2 bases, with 9 bases between them. CDR3 DNA: TGTGCCAGCTCATCTCGGGGGCAAGAGACCCAGTACTTC. This codes for CASSSRGQETQYF. Full variable domain (outside the CDR3, taken from reference TRBV18 and TRBJ2-5): NAGVMQNPRHLVRRRGQEARLRCSPMKGHSHVYWYRQLPEEGLKFMVYLQKENIIDESGMPKERFSAEFPKEGPSILRIQQVVRGDSAAYFCASSSRGQETQYFGPGTRLLVL.

The rearrangement links TRBV19 to TRBJ2-3; 10 bases are a match to TRBD2. Germline CDR1 is LNHDA and CDR2 is SQIVND (reference sequence). There are 18 residues in the CDR3. V lost 2 bases, J lost 0 bases, and 8 bases stayed unmatched. The CDR3 DNA reads as TGTGCCAGTAGTATAAGAAATAGCGGGGGGCTGAGCACAGATACGCAGTATTTT. Its protein product is CASSIRNSGGLSTDTQYF.

The chain is built from TRBV6-2 or TRBV6-3 and TRBJ2-1, with no clear D. Trimming cost V 5 bases and J 4 bases, with 6 bases left between them. The CDR3 contains 12 residues. CDR1 is MNHEY, CDR2 SVGEGT, per germline. CDR3 sequence (DNA): TGTGCCAGCAGTGACATATACAATGAGCAGTTCTTC. This encodes CASSDIYNEQFF.